These 23 T cell receptor beta chains came from one sample sequenced in a study of T cells in Graves' hyperthyroidism and ophthalmopathy. RNA transcripts served as the template for amplifying TCR beta CDR3 regions. First-round RT-PCR of the TCR CDR3 relied on the HTBI primer set. TCRdb re-called the multiplex PCR reads with MiXCR, one entry per CDR3 protein. This sample carries under 200,000 distinct CDR3 sequences, about 9.4% of them seen once, and the ten largest clones take around 21%. The sequencing input was blood. The receptors here all came from a woman aged 18-35 years with Graves' hyperthyroidism that later progressed to Graves' ophthalmopathy.

Remarks on this clonotype: The junction shows a germline mismatch at one end, possibly a read error. The chain combines TRBV4-2 with TRBJ2-1, with 7 bases lining up with TRBD2. The germline V gene encodes CDR1 LGHNA and CDR2 YNFKEQ. This CDR3 is built from 20 residues. The CDR3 DNA sequence: TGTGCCAGCAGCCAAGTCCGCGGGATGAGCGGGAAGAGCTCCTACGATGAGCAGTTCTTC. Its protein is CASSQVRGMSGKSSYDEQFF.

V is TRBV18 and J is TRBJ1-2, with no clear D. The V gene's germline CDR1 is KGHSH and CDR2 LQKENI. The CDR3 is 17 amino acids. V gave up 3 bases and J gave up 2 bases, with 19 bases separating them. The CDR3 region has the DNA TGTGCCAGCTCACCCACCGCTTATCTGGACTCCAACTATGGCTACACCTTC. Amino acid sequence: CASSPTAYLDSNYGYTF.

This clonotype has more than one count but fewer than ten. This clone may be a read error of a much larger clone one base away. The chain employs TRBV7-2 and TRBJ2-2; 7 bases fit TRBD2. Losses at the gene ends were 4 bases for V and 5 bases for J; bases not matched to a gene: 7. Germline lookup yields CDR1 SGHTA and CDR2 FQGNSA. The CDR3 is 15 amino acids. The CDR3 DNA is TGTGCCAGCAGCTCAGCCGGAGCGGGAACCGGGGAGCTGTTTTTT. Translation: CASSSAGAGTGELFF.

This clonotype showed up many times. This sequence joins TRBV7-2 and TRBJ1-4; no definite D call. CDR3 size: 13 residues. Trimming removed 3 bases from V and 5 bases from J, with 7 bases in between. The germline CDR1 and CDR2 sequences are SGHTA and FQGNSA. This CDR3 reads CASSFGVNEKLFF. The CDR3 nucleotides are TGTGCCAGCAGCTTTGGGGTGAATGAAAAACTGTTTTTT.

V usage is TRBV5-1 and J usage is TRBJ2-2; 8 bases agree with TRBD1. The CDR3 runs 16 residues. Unmatched junction bases numbered 3, after V lost 2 bases and J lost 0 bases. Germline CDR1 and CDR2: SGHRS and YFSETQ. CDR3 sequence (DNA): TGCGCCAGCAGCTTAAGACAGGGGTCGAACACCGGGGAGCTGTTTTTT. Its translation is CASSLRQGSNTGELFF.

This clonotype was detected ten times or more. The chain uses TRBV12-3 or TRBV12-4 and TRBJ1-5, with a tentative D call TRBD1 (6 bases). Trimming took off 8 bases at V and 6 bases at J, with 20 bases between the two ends. The CDR3 runs 15 residues. CDR3 amino acids: CASRLSGVLGQPQHF. CDR3 sequence (DNA): TGTGCCAGCCGCCTTTCAGGGGTGTTAGGTCAGCCCCAGCATTTT.

Only a few counts were recorded for this clonotype. Given a much more abundant clone one base away, this may be a read error. This sequence joins TRBV11-3 and TRBJ2-1, with D perhaps TRBD1 or TRBD2 (5 bases each). The germline V and J ends were trimmed by 6 bases and 5 bases, with 17 bases remaining between them. The germline V gene has CDR1 SGHNT and CDR2 YENEEA. The CDR3 has 15 residues. The CDR3 is CASSPGTGDHNEQFF. CDR3 coding DNA: TGTGCCAGCAGTCCCGGGACGGGCGACCACAATGAGCAGTTCTTC.

This clonotype was counted at least ten times. This chain uses TRBV19 with TRBJ1-1; TRBD1 might be the D (5 bases). The CDR3 has 14 residues. Deletions cut 3 bases from V and 5 bases from J, with 13 bases between. Germline V gives CDR1 LNHDA, CDR2 SQIVND (reference sequence). CDR3 sequence reads: CASSIPGFGTEAFF. The CDR3 nucleotides are TGTGCCAGTAGTATCCCAGGGTTCGGGACTGAAGCTTTCTTT.

This clonotype was detected many times. The chain employs TRBV10-1 and TRBJ2-2, with D perhaps being TRBD1 or TRBD2 (5 bases each). The CDR3 runs 17 residues. V lost 6 bases to trimming and J lost 1 base, with 18 bases between them. From germline, CDR1 is WNHNN and CDR2 SYGVQD (reference sequence). In DNA form, the CDR3 reads TGCGCCAGCAGCGAGATTGCCGGGACGAAGAACACCGGGGAGCTGTTTTTT. As protein: CASSEIAGTKNTGELFF.

This clonotype was observed a few times. The chain combines TRBV7-9 with TRBJ2-3; D unclear. The CDR3 is 15 amino acids. CDR1 SEHNR and CDR2 FQNEAQ come from the germline V gene (reference sequence). Trimming shortened V by 1 base and J by 4 bases, and 12 bases separated the two germline ends. CDR3 DNA sequence: TGTGCCAGCAGCTTAGGCGTTTCGGAGTCAGATACGCAGTATTTT. This sequence encodes CASSLGVSESDTQYF.

Turning to this clonotype: A single base separates this from a much larger clone, so it may be a read error. CDR3 nucleotide sequence: TGTGCCAGCGGCTCGCAGGGGGCGCGGTCCAATGAGCAGTTCTTC. This codes for CASGSQGARSNEQFF. V usage is TRBV5-4 and J usage is TRBJ2-1, with 8 bases aligning to TRBD1. V was pared by 7 bases and J by 6 bases, with 12 bases of the junction left unmatched. Per the germline V gene, CDR1 is SGHNT and CDR2 is YYREEE (reference sequence). CDR3 length: 15 residues.

This clonotype occurred a few times. This sequence joins TRBV20-1 and TRBJ1-2; no reliable D call. V was trimmed by 4 bases and J by 4 bases, leaving 10 bases between them. Looked up from germline, CDR1 is DFQATT and CDR2 is SNEGSKA (reference sequence). The CDR3 runs 12 residues. CDR3: CSATTQFYGYTF. DNA of the CDR3: TGCAGTGCTACGACCCAGTTCTATGGCTACACCTTC.

This clonotype was observed at least ten times. The rearrangement uses TRBV6-2 or TRBV6-3 and TRBJ2-2; 10 nucleotides align to TRBD1. With V trimmed by 7 bases and J by 5 bases, 10 bases remained unmatched. The germline V gene has CDR1 MNHEY and CDR2 SVGEGT. The CDR3 loop spans 16 amino acids. The DNA for the CDR3 is TGTGCCAGCAACCCCGACAGGGGGCGAGGGACCGGGGAGCTGTTTTTT. This translates into CASNPDRGRGTGELFF.

This clonotype was picked up a small number of times. This sequence joins TRBV27 and TRBJ2-1; D possibly corresponds to TRBD2 (6 bases). CDR3 length: 13 residues. Between the trimmed V and J ends, which lost 3 bases and 5 bases, there was a span of 8 bases. Germline V gene data show CDR1 as MNHEY and CDR2 as SMNVEV (reference sequence). This CDR3 reads CASSLWEDNEQFF. The CDR3, as DNA: TGTGCCAGCAGTTTGTGGGAGGACAATGAGCAGTTCTTC.

This clonotype was recorded at least ten times. This chain joins TRBV28 and TRBJ2-7, with D possibly being TRBD1 (6 bases). This CDR3 has 16 residues. Germline loops: CDR1 MDHEN, CDR2 SYDVKM. V shed 5 bases and J shed 3 bases, with 20 bases lying between them. DNA of the CDR3: TGTGCCAGCAGTCCTCGCCAGGGGTCCCGGGGCTACGAGCAGTACTTC. This sequence encodes CASSPRQGSRGYEQYF.

This clonotype was recorded at least ten times. The chain employs TRBV27 and TRBJ2-7; D unresolved. V shed 1 base and J shed 5 bases, with 9 bases lying between them. The CDR3 consists of 13 residues. Germline CDR1 reads MNHEY; CDR2 reads SMNVEV (reference sequence). CDR3 sequence (DNA): TGTGCCAGCAGTTTATTCCCCTTTGACGAGCAGTACTTC. It specifies CASSLFPFDEQYF.

About this clonotype: An end of the junction does not agree with germline; a read error may underlie this. The rearrangement uses TRBV28 and TRBJ1-6; D gene unclear. CDR1 is MDHEN and CDR2 is SYDVKM in the germline V gene. This CDR3 contains 14 residues. As DNA, the CDR3 is TGTACCAGCAGTTTAAAGCTCTATAATTCACCCCTCCACTTT. It specifies CTSSLKLYNSPLHF.

Ten or more counts support this clonotype. At one boundary the junction diverges from the germline segment, which might be a read error. This chain joins TRBV7-7 and TRBJ2-1; the match to TRBD2 covers 10 bases. Germline V gene sequence: CDR1 SSHAT, CDR2 FNYEAQ (reference sequence). This CDR3 contains 14 residues. CDR3: CASSLAGGTNEQFF. Written as DNA, the CDR3 is TGTGCTAGCAGCTTAGCGGGGGGAACCAATGAGCAGTTCTTC.

The CDR3 loop is CASSFGTSEINEQFF. Here the CDR3 DNA reads TGTGCCAGCAGCTTTGGGACTAGCGAGATCAATGAGCAGTTCTTC. The V call is TRBV5-6, the J call TRBJ2-1; 10 nucleotides match TRBD2. The CDR3 has 15 residues. The trim removed 2 bases at V and 6 bases at J, leaving 5 bases unmatched. From germline, CDR1 is SGHDT and CDR2 YYEEEE.

On this clonotype itself: This may be a read error, as it is one base from a much larger clone. Given the absence of the conserved phenylalanine or tryptophan at the CDR3 end, a read error is likely. The chain uses TRBV5-5 and TRBJ2-7; D is tentatively TRBD1 or TRBD2 (5 bases each). CDR1 is SGHKS, CDR2 YYEKEE, per germline (reference sequence). There are 12 residues in the CDR3. With 0 bases removed from V and 6 bases from J, the gap between germline ends came to 7 bases. The CDR3 spells CASSLVRGEQYL. In DNA, the CDR3 is TGTGCCAGCAGCTTGGTGAGGGGCGAGCAGTACCTC.

There are many counts of this clonotype. The J gene is TRBJ2-7, the V gene TRBV28; D unclear. This CDR3 is 13 amino acids long. Trimming stripped 2 bases from V and 6 bases from J, with 11 bases between. Germline CDR1 is MDHEN and CDR2 is SYDVKM. This CDR3 reads CASSLPSPVEQYF. CDR3 coding DNA: TGTGCCAGCAGTTTACCCAGCCCGGTCGAGCAGTACTTC.

This clonotype was detected many times. This CDR3 is CSAPDRAAYEQYF. The CDR3 region has the DNA TGCAGTGCTCCGGACAGGGCCGCCTACGAGCAGTACTTC. This chain connects TRBV20-1 to TRBJ2-7; 8 nucleotides line up with TRBD1. There are 13 residues in the CDR3. The V segment lost 5 bases and the J segment 2 bases; nucleotides outside the gene matches: 5. CDR1 is DFQATT, CDR2 SNEGSKA, per germline (reference sequence).

This clonotype occurred many times. The V and J genes are TRBV28 and TRBJ1-2; 8 bases map to TRBD1. This CDR3 is 15 amino acids long. Trimming took 2 bases from V and 4 from J; bases not matched to a gene: 6. The germline V gene has CDR1 MDHEN and CDR2 SYDVKM. The CDR3 DNA is TGTGCCAGCAGTTTACCGGGACAGGCATCCTATGGCTACACCTTC. It codes for CASSLPGQASYGYTF.